This T cell receptor (beta chain) comes out of a study of Ad26.COV2.S vaccination and SARS-CoV-2 variants. Looking at the study overall: As a participant in COV1001, the donor was in the Ad26.COV2.S trial arm. Intramuscular Ad26.COV2.S at 5x10^10 or 1x10^11 viral particles.

The CDR3 is 15 amino acids. With 4 bases clipped from V and 6 bases from J, the junction kept 6 bases outside the gene matches. Germline CDR1 reads SGHVS; CDR2 reads FQNEAQ. Sequencing was performed with immunoSEQ multiplex PCR; in TCRdb, only in-frame clones are kept and a portion is missing. The sample holds 300,000 to 350,000 clones; 85% to 90% are singletons and the top ten take around 5%. Treatment described: 15 to 20 received Ad26.COV2.S at low or high dose, single or two shots; 5 received placebo; per-sample allocation not given. At day 63 after the first vaccine or placebo injection, samples were drawn. A Boston donor was an adult aged 18-55 years.

This chain links TRBV7-8 with TRBJ2-3, with 11 bases lining up with TRBD2. This TCR came from a person aged 18 to 65 who received the Ad26.COV2.S COVID-19 vaccine or a placebo. The specimen comprised peripheral blood, sampled in a trial of Ad26.COV2.S vaccine versus placebo. The CDR3: CASSYSGGAGDTQYF. The CDR3 DNA follows: TGTGCCAGCAGCTATAGCGGGGGGGCAGGCGATACGCAGTATTTT.